A selection of T cell receptor beta chains follows, all from one sample in a study of T cells expressing NK-cell markers. TCRdb reprocessed the 5' RACE reads and stores each CDR3 protein as one record, lacking DNA. This listing includes around 380,000 distinct CDR3 sequences. The sample comprised blood T cells: a sorted CD56 or NKG2C T cell subset, CD4+ or CD8+ T cells, or bulk PBMC T cells (not recorded which). These receptors were taken from a woman aged 45-65 years in good health. Both conserved end residues are part of each CDR3.

len	v_gene	j_gene	CDR3aa
14	TRBV7-3	TRBJ2-7	CASSPAGFTYEQYF
16	TRBV12-3/TRBV12-4	TRBJ2-5	CASSYRTGVGGETQYF
16	TRBV20-1	TRBJ2-5	CSASSPLGGGKETQYF
16	TRBV5-1	TRBJ2-3	CASSYGLEHRTDTQYF
17	TRBV15	TRBJ2-2	CATSRDRAGANTGELFF
16	TRBV23-1	TRBJ2-5	CASSQSRCLPRGTQYF
12	TRBV11-2	TRBJ2-1	CASDPRGGEQFF
16	TRBV21-1	TRBJ2-5	CASSKTDWDNQETQYF
13	TRBV20-1	TRBJ1-1	CSAPGFEVTEAFF
15	TRBV12-3/TRBV12-4	TRBJ2-3	CASRETGPRTDTQYF
14	TRBV11-2	TRBJ2-5	CASSHRTGLKTQYF
14	TRBV7-3	TRBJ2-7	CASSLVPSSYEQYF
17	TRBV5-1	TRBJ2-2	CASSAGLAGGHIGELFF
15	TRBV3-1	TRBJ2-3	CASSLAGGPADTQYF
16	TRBV7-9	TRBJ2-2	CASTSSGTGTTGELFF
18	TRBV19	TRBJ2-6	CASSIGTGFSSGANVLTF
13	TRBV20-1	TRBJ2-2	CSIAGVRTGELFF
17	TRBV7-3	TRBJ2-2	CASSPSGPRVGTGELFF
16	TRBV4-1	TRBJ2-5	CASSQDGTGAIETQYF
16	TRBV18	TRBJ2-3	CASSPPGLAGSDTQYF
16	TRBV7-2	TRBJ2-3	CASSRLGHRSTDTQYF
13	TRBV6-5	TRBJ1-5	CASSVGGNQPQHF
15	TRBV29-1	TRBJ2-3	CSVAPRTGGIDTQYF
14	TRBV27	TRBJ1-1	CASSLYRYPTEAFF
15	TRBV5-6	TRBJ2-1	CASSLLGSLYNEQFF
14	TRBV20-1	TRBJ2-1	CSAIDFSASNEQFF
12	TRBV6-2/TRBV6-3	TRBJ2-7	CASRGPDYEQYF